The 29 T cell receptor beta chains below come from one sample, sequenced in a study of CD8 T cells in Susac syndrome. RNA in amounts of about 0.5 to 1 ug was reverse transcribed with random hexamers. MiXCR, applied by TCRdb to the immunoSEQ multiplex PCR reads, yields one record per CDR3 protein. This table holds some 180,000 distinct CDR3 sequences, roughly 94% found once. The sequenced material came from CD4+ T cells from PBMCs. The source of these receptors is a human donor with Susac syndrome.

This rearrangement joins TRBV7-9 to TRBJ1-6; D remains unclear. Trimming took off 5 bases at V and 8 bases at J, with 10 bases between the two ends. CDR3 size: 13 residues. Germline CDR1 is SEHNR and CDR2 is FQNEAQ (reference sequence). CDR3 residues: CASSPVGYSPLHF. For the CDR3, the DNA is TGTGCCAGCAGCCCGGTGGGGTATTCACCCCTCCACTTT. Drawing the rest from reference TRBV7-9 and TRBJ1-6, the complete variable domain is DTGVSQNPRHKITKRGQNVTFRCDPISEHNRLYWYRQTLGQGPEFLTYFQNEAQLEKSRLLSDRFSAERPKGSFSTLEIQRTEQGDSAMYLCASSPVGYSPLHFGNGTRLTVT.

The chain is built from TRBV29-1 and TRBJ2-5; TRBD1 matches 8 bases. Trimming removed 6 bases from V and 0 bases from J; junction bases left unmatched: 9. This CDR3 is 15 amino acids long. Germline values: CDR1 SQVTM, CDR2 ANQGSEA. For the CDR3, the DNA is TGCAGCGTCCATACCAGGGGGCGCCACCAAGAGACCCAGTACTTC. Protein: CSVHTRGRHQETQYF.

CDR3 loop: CSVDSGSGANVLTF. DNA of the CDR3: TGCAGCGTTGACTCTGGCTCTGGGGCCAACGTCCTGACTTTC. The rearrangement joins TRBV29-1 to TRBJ2-6; D unresolved. The V gene's germline CDR1 is SQVTM and CDR2 ANQGSEA. The length of the CDR3 is 14 residues. Trimming stripped 3 bases from V and 0 bases from J, with 6 bases between.

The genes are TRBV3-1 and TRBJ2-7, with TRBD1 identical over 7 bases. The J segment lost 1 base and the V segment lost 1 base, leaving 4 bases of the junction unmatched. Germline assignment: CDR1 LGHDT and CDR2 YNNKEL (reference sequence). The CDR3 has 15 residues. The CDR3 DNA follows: TGTGCCAGCAGCCAAGCCGGGACAGCATCCTACGAGCAGTACTTC. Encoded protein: CASSQAGTASYEQYF.

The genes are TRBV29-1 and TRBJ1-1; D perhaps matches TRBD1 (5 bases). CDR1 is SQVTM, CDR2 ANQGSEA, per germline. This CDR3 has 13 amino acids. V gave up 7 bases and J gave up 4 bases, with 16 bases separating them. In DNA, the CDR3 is TGCAGCGGCGAACAGGCTACCAGCACTGAAGCTTTCTTT. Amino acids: CSGEQATSTEAFF.

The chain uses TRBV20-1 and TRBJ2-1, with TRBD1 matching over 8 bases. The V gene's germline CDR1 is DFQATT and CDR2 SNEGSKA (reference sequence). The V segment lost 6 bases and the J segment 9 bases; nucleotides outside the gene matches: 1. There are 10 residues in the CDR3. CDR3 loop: CSAQGGEQFF. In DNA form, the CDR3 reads TGCAGTGCACAGGGGGGTGAGCAGTTCTTC.

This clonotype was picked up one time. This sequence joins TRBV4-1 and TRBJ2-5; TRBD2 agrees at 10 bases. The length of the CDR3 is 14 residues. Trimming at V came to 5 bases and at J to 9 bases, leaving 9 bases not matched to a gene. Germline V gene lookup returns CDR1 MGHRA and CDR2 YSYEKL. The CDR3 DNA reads TGCGCCAGCAGCGCAAGAGGACTAGCGGAGGCCCAGTACTTC. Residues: CASSARGLAEAQYF.

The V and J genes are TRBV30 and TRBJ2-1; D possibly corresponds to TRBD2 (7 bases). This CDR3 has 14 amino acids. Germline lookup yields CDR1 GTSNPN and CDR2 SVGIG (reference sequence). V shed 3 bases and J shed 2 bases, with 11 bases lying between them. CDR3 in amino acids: CAWRGRGPYNEQFF. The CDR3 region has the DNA TGTGCCTGGAGAGGGCGGGGGCCCTACAATGAGCAGTTCTTC.

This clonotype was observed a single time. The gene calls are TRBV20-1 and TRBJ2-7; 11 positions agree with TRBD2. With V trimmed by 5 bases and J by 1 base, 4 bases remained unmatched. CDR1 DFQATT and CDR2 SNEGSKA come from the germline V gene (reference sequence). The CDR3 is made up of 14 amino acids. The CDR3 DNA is TGCAGTGCTCCCACTAGCGGGGGATCCTACGAGCAGTACTTC. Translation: CSAPTSGGSYEQYF.

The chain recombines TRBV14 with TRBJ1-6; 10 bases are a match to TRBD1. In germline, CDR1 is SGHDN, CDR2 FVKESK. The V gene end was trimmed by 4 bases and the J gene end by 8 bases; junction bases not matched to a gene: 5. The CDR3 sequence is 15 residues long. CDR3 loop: CASSLAGTGDSPLHF. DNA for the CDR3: TGTGCCAGCAGCCTAGCCGGGACAGGGGATTCACCCCTCCACTTT.

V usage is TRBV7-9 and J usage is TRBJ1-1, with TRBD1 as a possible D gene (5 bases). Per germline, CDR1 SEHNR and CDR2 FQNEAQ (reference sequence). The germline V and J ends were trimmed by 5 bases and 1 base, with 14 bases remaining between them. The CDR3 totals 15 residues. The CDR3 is CASSPTQGSNTEAFF. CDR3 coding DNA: TGTGCCAGCAGCCCGACGCAGGGTTCGAACACTGAAGCTTTCTTT.

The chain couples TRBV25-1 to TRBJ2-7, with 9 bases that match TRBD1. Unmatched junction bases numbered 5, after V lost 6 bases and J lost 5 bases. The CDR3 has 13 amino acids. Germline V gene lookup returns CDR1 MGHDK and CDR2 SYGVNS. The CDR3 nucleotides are TGTGCCAGCAGACAGGGGGCCCACGACGAGCAGTACTTC. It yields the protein CASRQGAHDEQYF.

The CDR3, as DNA: TGTGCCATCAGTGAGTCGATTTTGGCGGGAGAAGGAAGTACGCAGTATTTT. This encodes CAISESILAGEGSTQYF. The V call is TRBV10-3, the J call TRBJ2-3, with 7 bases aligning to TRBD2. CDR1 ENHRY and CDR2 SYGVKD come from the germline V gene. The CDR3 spans 17 residues. Trimming at V came to 0 bases and at J to 8 bases, leaving 14 bases not matched to a gene.

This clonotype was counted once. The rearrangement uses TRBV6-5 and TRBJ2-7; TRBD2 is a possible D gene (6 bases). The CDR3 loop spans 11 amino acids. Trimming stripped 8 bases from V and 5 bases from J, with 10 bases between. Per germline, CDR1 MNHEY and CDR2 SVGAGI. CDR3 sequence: CASGGSHEQYF. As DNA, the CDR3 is TGTGCCAGCGGAGGGTCCCACGAGCAGTACTTC.

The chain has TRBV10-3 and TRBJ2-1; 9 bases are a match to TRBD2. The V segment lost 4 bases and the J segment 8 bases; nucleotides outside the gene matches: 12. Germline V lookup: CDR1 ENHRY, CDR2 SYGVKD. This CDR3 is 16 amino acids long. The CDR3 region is CAISAVGAGGTDEQFF. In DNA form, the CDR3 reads TGTGCCATCAGTGCCGTAGGGGCGGGGGGGACAGATGAGCAGTTCTTC.

In DNA, the CDR3 is TGTGCCAGCAGCCGATCACTCACAGTTTCCTATGGCTACACCTTC. It yields the protein CASSRSLTVSYGYTF. The chain combines TRBV3-1 with TRBJ1-2; no clear D gene. There are 15 residues in the CDR3. Trimming stripped 4 bases from V and 4 bases from J, with 16 bases between. Germline lookup yields CDR1 LGHDT and CDR2 YNNKEL (reference sequence).

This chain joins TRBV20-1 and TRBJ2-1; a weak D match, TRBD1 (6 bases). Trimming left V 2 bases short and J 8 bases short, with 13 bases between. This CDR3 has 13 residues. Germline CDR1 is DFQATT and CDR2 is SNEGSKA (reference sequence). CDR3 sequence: CSARPQGTYEQFF. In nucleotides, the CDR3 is TGCAGTGCTAGACCACAGGGTACCTATGAGCAGTTCTTC.

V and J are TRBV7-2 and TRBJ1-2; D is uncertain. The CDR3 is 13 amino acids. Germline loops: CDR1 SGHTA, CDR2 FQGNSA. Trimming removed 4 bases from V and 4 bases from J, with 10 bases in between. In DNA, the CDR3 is TGTGCCAGCAGCTACCTAAGATCCTATGGCTACACCTTC. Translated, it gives CASSYLRSYGYTF.

Written as DNA, the CDR3 is TGCGCCAGCAGTCAAATTAATGAAAAACTGTTTTTT. Amino acids: CASSQINEKLFF. The rearrangement links TRBV23-1 to TRBJ1-4; D is uncertain. TRBV23-1 is marked as an open reading frame, function uncertain. V gave up 2 bases and J gave up 4 bases, with 2 bases separating them. The CDR3 is 12 amino acids.

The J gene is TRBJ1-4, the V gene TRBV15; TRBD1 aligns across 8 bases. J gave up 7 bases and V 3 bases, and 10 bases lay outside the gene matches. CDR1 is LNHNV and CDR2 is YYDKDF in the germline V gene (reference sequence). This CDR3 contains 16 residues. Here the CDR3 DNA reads TGTGCCACCAGCAGGACGTCCCAGGGGGCAAGTGAAAAACTGTTTTTT. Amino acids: CATSRTSQGASEKLFF.

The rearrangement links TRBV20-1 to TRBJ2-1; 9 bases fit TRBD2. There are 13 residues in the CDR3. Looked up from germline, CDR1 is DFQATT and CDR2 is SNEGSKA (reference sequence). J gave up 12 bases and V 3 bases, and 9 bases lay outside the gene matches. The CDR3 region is CSASGGRGRWQFF. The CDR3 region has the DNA TGCAGTGCTAGCGGCGGGAGGGGTAGGTGGCAGTTCTTC.

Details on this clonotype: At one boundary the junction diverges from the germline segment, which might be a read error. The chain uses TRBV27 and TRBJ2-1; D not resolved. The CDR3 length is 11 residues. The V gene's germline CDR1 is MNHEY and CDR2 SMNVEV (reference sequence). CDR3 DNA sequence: TGTGCCGGCAGTTTCTACAATGAGCAGTTCTTC. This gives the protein CAGSFYNEQFF.

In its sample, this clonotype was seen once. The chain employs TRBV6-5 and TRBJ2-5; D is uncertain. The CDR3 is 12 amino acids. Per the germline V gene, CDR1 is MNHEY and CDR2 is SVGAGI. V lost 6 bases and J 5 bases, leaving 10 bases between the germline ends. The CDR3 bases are TGTGCCAGCAGCGATACCTATGAGACCCAGTACTTC. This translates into CASSDTYETQYF.

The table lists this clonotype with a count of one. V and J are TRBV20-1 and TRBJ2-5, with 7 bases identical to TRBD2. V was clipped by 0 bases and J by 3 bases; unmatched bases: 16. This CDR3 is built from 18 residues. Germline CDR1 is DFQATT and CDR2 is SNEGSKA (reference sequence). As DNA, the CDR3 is TGCAGTGCTAGAGATTTAAATCGACTAGCACATCGGGAAGAGACCCAGTACTTC. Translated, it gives CSARDLNRLAHREETQYF.

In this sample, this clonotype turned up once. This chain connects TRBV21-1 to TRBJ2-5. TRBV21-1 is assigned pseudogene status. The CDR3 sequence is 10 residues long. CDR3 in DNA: TGTGCCAGCAGCTCCTTTTTAGAGTACTTC. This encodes CASSSFLEYF.

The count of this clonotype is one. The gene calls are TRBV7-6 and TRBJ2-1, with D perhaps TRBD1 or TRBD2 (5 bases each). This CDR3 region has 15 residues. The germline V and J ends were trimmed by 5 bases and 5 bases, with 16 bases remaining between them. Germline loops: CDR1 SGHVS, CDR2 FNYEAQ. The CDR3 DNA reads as TGTGCCAGCAGCCCCCGCCCGGGACCCGACAATGAGCAGTTCTTC. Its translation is CASSPRPGPDNEQFF.

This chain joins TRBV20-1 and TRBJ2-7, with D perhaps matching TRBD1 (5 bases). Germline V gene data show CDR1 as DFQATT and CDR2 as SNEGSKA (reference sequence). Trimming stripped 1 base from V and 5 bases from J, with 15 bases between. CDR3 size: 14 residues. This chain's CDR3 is CSARVIGEDNEQYF. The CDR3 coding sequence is TGCAGTGCTAGAGTCATAGGGGAAGACAACGAGCAGTACTTC.

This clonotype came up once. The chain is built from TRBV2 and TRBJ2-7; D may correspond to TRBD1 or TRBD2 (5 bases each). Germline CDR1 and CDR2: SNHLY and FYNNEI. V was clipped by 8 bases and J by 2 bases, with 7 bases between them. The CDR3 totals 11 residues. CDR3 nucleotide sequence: TGTGCCAGCCGGGGCGCCTACGAGCAGTACTTC. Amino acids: CASRGAYEQYF.

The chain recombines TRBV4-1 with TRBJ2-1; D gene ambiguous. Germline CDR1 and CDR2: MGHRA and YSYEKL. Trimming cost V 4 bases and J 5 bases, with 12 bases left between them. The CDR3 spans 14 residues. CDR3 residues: CASSRWASDNEQFF. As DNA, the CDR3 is TGCGCCAGCAGCCGGTGGGCATCGGACAATGAGCAGTTCTTC.